This T cell receptor beta chain was captured in a study of blood T cell repertoires in COVID-19. Study in general: Italy, Spain and the United States were the sources of the convalescent and acute COVID-19 samples. PBMCs, B-cell-depleted T cells, or T cells were the source of the cDNA or gDNA that made up the material.

The length of the CDR3 is 13 residues. The V end lost 3 bases, the J end lost 10 bases, and 10 bases lay between the germline ends. Germline CDR1 and CDR2: SNHLY and FYNNEI. Original handling: The assay estimated nucleated cells by amplifying reference gene primers. The data were produced by immunoSEQ multiplex PCR, yet TCRdb's version contains in-frame clones alone and is incomplete. V, J and clone size are taken as reported in that table, and D and trimming were inferred from the DNA itself. The sample has some 250,000 clones, approximately 90% seen once; the top ten hold 0.99%. The sequencing sample was made of peripheral blood. The chain has TRBV2 and TRBJ1-6; weak D call: TRBD1 (5 bases). This clonotype was sampled from a woman aged 40 to 50 who had recovered from COVID-19. The CDR3 nucleotides read TGTGCCAGCAGTGACAGGGCAGTATCACCCCTCCACTTT. Its translation: CASSDRAVSPLHF.